One and the same sample provided the 8 T cell receptor beta chains below, sequenced in a study of CD8 T cells in ankylosing spondylitis (dated by TCRdb to 2016 to 2017). Libraries came from 5' RACE. These reads were obtained on an Illumina HiSeq 2500. In-frame beta chains were kept once TCRdb had trimmed the public reads at Q25 with fastp and called clones with MiXCR. Each entry is one CDR3 protein sequence, shown with its most common DNA and genes. The sample table contains some 40,000 distinct CDR3 sequences; only one count was recorded for about a tenth of them. The ten biggest clones cover roughly a sixth of the sample. The source material was blood, either unsorted or a sorted T cell fraction (not recorded which). The origin of the receptors is a male donor with ankylosing spondylitis or in good health (not recorded which).

This chain's CDR3 is CASSILASRDTQYF. CDR3 bases: TGTGCCAGCAGTATCTTAGCTTCCAGAGATACGCAGTATTTT. This rearrangement joins TRBV12-3 or TRBV12-4 to TRBJ2-3; D unresolved. The germline V and J ends were trimmed by 5 bases and 5 bases, with 14 bases remaining between them. This CDR3 is built from 14 residues.

This clonotype was seen ten or more times. This chain joins TRBV6-2 or TRBV6-3 and TRBJ2-6; D gene uncertain. Germline assignment: CDR1 MNHEY and CDR2 SVGEGT. The CDR3 sequence is 18 residues long. The V and J ends lost 0 bases and 0 bases respectively, with 12 bases between them. As DNA, the CDR3 is TGTGCCAGCAGTTACTCGAGGCAACATTACTCTGGGGCCAACGTCCTGACTTTC. Translation gives CASSYSRQHYSGANVLTF.

The chain employs TRBV7-6 and TRBJ2-2, with D uncertain. V lost 1 base and J lost 4, with 4 bases in between. This CDR3 spans 13 amino acids. Germline V gene lookup returns CDR1 SGHVS and CDR2 FNYEAQ. The CDR3 sequence is CASSLVSTGELFF. CDR3 in DNA: TGTGCCAGCAGCTTAGTAAGCACCGGGGAGCTGTTTTTT.

V gene TRBV25-1 combines with J gene TRBJ2-7; TRBD1 aligns across 9 bases. The CDR3 consists of 13 residues. With 6 bases clipped from V and 1 base from J, the junction kept 1 base outside the gene matches. Per the germline V gene, CDR1 is MGHDK and CDR2 is SYGVNS. The CDR3 DNA reads TGTGCCAGCAGCGGGACAGGGTCCTACGAGCAGTACTTC. Protein product: CASSGTGSYEQYF.

By proportion, this clonotype is medium-sized. The chain combines TRBV5-1 with TRBJ1-1; D is unresolved. This CDR3 comprises 16 residues. The germline CDR1 and CDR2 sequences are SGHRS and YFSETQ. V lost 4 bases, J lost 6 bases, and 22 bases lay in between. For the CDR3, the DNA is TGCGCCAGCAGCCCATCTTTAATGCGGGAGGTCGCTGAAGCTTTCTTT. It codes for CASSPSLMREVAEAFF.

V usage is TRBV2 and J usage is TRBJ2-6; 11 bases agree with TRBD1. The germline gives CDR1 SNHLY, CDR2 FYNNEI. J lost 4 bases, V lost 6 bases, and 2 bases had no gene match. The CDR3 covers 15 residues. The CDR3 here is CASRDRGLGANVLTF. The CDR3, as DNA: TGTGCCAGCAGGGACAGGGGGCTCGGGGCCAACGTCCTGACTTTC.

In this sample, this clonotype turned up many times. At one boundary the junction diverges from the germline segment, which might be a read error. The chain combines TRBV6-2 or TRBV6-3 with TRBJ2-5, with D maybe TRBD2 (7 bases). Germline V gene sequence: CDR1 MNHEY, CDR2 SVGEGT. The length of the CDR3 is 12 residues. This CDR3 reads CASSYSGGHRDF. For the CDR3, the DNA is TGTGCCAGCAGTTACTCCGGGGGGCACCGGGACTTC.

This clonotype was observed many times. The V call is TRBV29-1, the J call TRBJ2-3; TRBD1 agrees at 8 bases. The ends lost 5 bases at V and 4 bases at J; junction bases unmatched: 5. Germline loops: CDR1 SQVTM, CDR2 ANQGSEA. The CDR3 runs to 13 residues. The CDR3: CSVKGTGADTQYF. CDR3 DNA sequence: TGCAGCGTTAAGGGGACAGGCGCAGATACGCAGTATTTT.